The 11 T cell receptor beta chains listed next were all sequenced from one sample in a study of blood T cells in healthy people across ages. A second PCR, run for roughly 7 to 12 cycles, used a sample-barcoded 5' primer plus a J-beta primer mix. TCRdb re-analysed the 5' RACE reads in MiXCR, keeping a single row per CDR3 protein. The sample consists of about 1.4 million distinct CDR3 sequences, roughly 59% of them appearing once. The specimen was blood. The receptor source for this set is a man aged 18 to 30 in good health.

The V gene is TRBV12-3 or TRBV12-4, the J gene TRBJ2-1, with D tentatively TRBD2 (6 bases). The CDR3 is 17 residues long. Trimming took 9 bases from V and 8 from J, leaving 29 bases between them. Written as DNA, the CDR3 is TGTGCCAGTGACCTCGAATACTCAGGGACTTTTCGGGATGAGCAGTTCTTC. Residues: CASDLEYSGTFRDEQFF.

The V gene is TRBV20-1, the J gene TRBJ2-7, with 9 bases matching TRBD2. Trimming cost V 3 bases and J 2 bases; bases outside gene matches: 5. The CDR3 spans 14 residues. The germline gives CDR1 DFQATT, CDR2 SNEGSKA (reference sequence). The CDR3 DNA follows: TGCAGTGCTAGGGGGGGGACTAGCACCTACGAGCAGTACTTC. Protein: CSARGGTSTYEQYF.

CDR3 in DNA: TGTGCCAGCGCCCGTTCATGGGATGAGCAGTTCTTC. Residues: CASARSWDEQFF. The rearrangement uses TRBV7-9 and TRBJ2-1; D remains unclear. Trimming removed 8 bases at V and 8 bases at J, with 13 bases between. CDR1 is SEHNR and CDR2 is FQNEAQ in the germline V gene (reference sequence). The CDR3 length is 12 residues.

This clonotype appeared a few times. This chain uses TRBV11-2 with TRBJ2-1; a possible D gene is TRBD2 (9 bases). Germline CDR1 SGHAT, CDR2 FQNNGV. CDR3 length: 17 amino acids. V was shortened by 0 bases and J by 8 bases, with 20 bases between the two germline ends. The CDR3 DNA is TGTGCCAGCAGCTTAGATCGGGCTAGCGGGACAGGCGATGAGCAGTTCTTC. Protein product: CASSLDRASGTGDEQFF.

V gene TRBV3-1 combines with J gene TRBJ2-7; 7 bases agree with TRBD1. The CDR3 length is 15 residues. Germline V gene data show CDR1 as LGHDT and CDR2 as YNNKEL (reference sequence). The V gene end was trimmed by 1 base and the J gene end by 3 bases; junction bases not matched to a gene: 6. The chain's CDR3 is CASSQVTGPYYEQYF. DNA of the CDR3: TGTGCCAGCAGCCAAGTGACAGGGCCTTACTACGAGCAGTACTTC.

J is TRBJ2-3 and V is TRBV29-1; D is unresolved. This CDR3 comprises 11 residues. With 6 bases removed from V and 5 bases from J, the gap between germline ends came to 9 bases. Per the germline V gene, CDR1 is SQVTM and CDR2 is ANQGSEA. Here the CDR3 reads CSVPAGDTQYF. The CDR3 bases are TGCAGCGTCCCGGCAGGAGATACGCAGTATTTT.

This clonotype was recorded a few times. J is TRBJ2-2 and V is TRBV4-2; no reliable D call. V lost 4 bases and J 10 bases, leaving 7 bases between the germline ends. The germline V gene encodes CDR1 LGHNA and CDR2 YNFKEQ. The CDR3 loop spans 11 amino acids. Here the CDR3 DNA reads TGTGCCAGCAGCCTTAGCCAGGAGCTGTTTTTT. Protein: CASSLSQELFF.

A few counts support this clonotype. The chain recombines TRBV20-1 with TRBJ1-1; D may be TRBD1 (5 bases). The V and J ends lost 0 bases and 0 bases respectively, with 20 bases between them. This CDR3 spans 18 amino acids. Germline CDR1 reads DFQATT; CDR2 reads SNEGSKA (reference sequence). CDR3 nucleotides: TGCAGTGCTAGAGATTTTCAGGGCAGGGTTGGAATGAACACTGAAGCTTTCTTT. Its translation: CSARDFQGRVGMNTEAFF.

The chain couples TRBV3-1 to TRBJ2-7; D gene ambiguous. Germline V gene sequence: CDR1 LGHDT, CDR2 YNNKEL (reference sequence). Trimming took 1 base from V and 3 from J, leaving 10 bases between them. The CDR3 runs to 14 residues. The CDR3 loop is CASSQGYPDYEQYF. CDR3 nucleotide sequence: TGTGCCAGCAGCCAAGGCTACCCAGACTACGAGCAGTACTTC.

This clonotype was recorded only once. This chain links TRBV5-1 with TRBJ1-1; no reliable D call. V was pared by 0 bases and J by 4 bases, with 13 bases between. This CDR3 comprises 15 residues. Germline lookup yields CDR1 SGHRS and CDR2 YFSETQ. The CDR3 bases are TGCGCCAGCAGCTTGGGTCCGGGAAGAGGCACTGAAGCTTTCTTT. This codes for CASSLGPGRGTEAFF.

This clonotype was seen a few times. The chain uses TRBV3-1 and TRBJ2-4; D may be TRBD1 or TRBD2 (6 bases each). The assigned J gene may be wrong: the sequence end matches TRBJ2-7 better. The CDR3 runs 14 residues. Germline V gene sequence: CDR1 LGHDT, CDR2 YNNKEL (reference sequence). CDR3 amino acids: CASSPREGGHEQYF. The CDR3 DNA reads TGTGCCAGCAGCCCGCGTGAAGGGGGGCACGAGCAGTACTTC.